This T cell receptor (beta chain) was recorded in a study of coeliac disease. The overall study: Coeliac patients had active, refractory type I, or gluten-free-diet-controlled disease.

This clone was recorded a few times. Its antigen is unidentified. Study conclusions and caveats: Only 1 of 6 controls, but about 55% of the 18 coeliac samples, showed published gliadin-specific TRB sequences.

Losses at the gene ends were 3 bases for V and 6 bases for J; bases not matched to a gene: 5. This CDR3 comprises 14 residues. From germline, CDR1 is SGHTA and CDR2 FQGNSA. Sequencing was performed with immunoSEQ multiplex PCR; in TCRdb, only in-frame clones are kept and a portion is missing. The sample consists of around 9,000 clones, 67% of them appearing once. The gene calls are TRBV7-2 and TRBJ1-5, with 7 bases identical to TRBD1. The receptor was derived from a woman aged 60-75 years with celiac disease. Sequencing was performed on lamina propria lymphocytes from the gut. The CDR3 DNA sequence: TGTGCCAGCAGCTTCAGGGGGGAAGGTCAGCCCCAGCATTTT. Translation: CASSFRGEGQPQHF.